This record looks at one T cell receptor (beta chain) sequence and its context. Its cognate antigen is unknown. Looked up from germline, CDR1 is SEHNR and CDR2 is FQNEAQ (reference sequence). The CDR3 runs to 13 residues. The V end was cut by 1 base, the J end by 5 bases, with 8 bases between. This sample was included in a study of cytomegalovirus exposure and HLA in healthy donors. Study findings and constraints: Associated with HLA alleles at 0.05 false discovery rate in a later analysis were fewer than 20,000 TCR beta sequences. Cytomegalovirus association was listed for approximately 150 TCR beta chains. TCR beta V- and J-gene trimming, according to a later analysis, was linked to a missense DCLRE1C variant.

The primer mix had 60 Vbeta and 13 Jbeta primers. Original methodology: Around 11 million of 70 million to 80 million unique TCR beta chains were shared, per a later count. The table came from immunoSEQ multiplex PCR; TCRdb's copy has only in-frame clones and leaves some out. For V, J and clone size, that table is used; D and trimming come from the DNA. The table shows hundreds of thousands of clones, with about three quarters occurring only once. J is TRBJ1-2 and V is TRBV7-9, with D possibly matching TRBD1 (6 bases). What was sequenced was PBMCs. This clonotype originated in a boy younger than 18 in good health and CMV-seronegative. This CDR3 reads CASSLDQGYGYTF. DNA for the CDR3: TGTGCCAGCAGCTTAGACCAGGGGTATGGCTACACCTTC.